This TCR beta chain appears in the sequencing data of a study of shared clonotypes between healthy human individuals. Only in-frame clones appear in the TCRdb table, and some are missing; sequencing was by immunoSEQ multiplex PCR. Among roughly 2,500,000 clones, more than 85% were seen once, and the ten largest hold roughly 0.39%. Between the trimmed V and J ends, which lost 5 bases and 7 bases, there was a span of 11 bases. The germline CDR1 and CDR2 sequences are SEHNR and FQNEAQ (reference sequence). This CDR3 has 12 residues. This rearrangement joins TRBV7-9 to TRBJ1-1; no definite D call. This sequence was found in a man younger than 35 in good health. Some clones in this sample may be carry-over from other donors' samples. The sample comprised naive CD4+ T cells from PBMCs. Subset given: CD45RA+ positively selected. The CDR3 DNA follows: TGTGCCAGCAGCCTACTCGGAGATGAAGCTTTCTTT. It codes for CASSLLGDEAFF.